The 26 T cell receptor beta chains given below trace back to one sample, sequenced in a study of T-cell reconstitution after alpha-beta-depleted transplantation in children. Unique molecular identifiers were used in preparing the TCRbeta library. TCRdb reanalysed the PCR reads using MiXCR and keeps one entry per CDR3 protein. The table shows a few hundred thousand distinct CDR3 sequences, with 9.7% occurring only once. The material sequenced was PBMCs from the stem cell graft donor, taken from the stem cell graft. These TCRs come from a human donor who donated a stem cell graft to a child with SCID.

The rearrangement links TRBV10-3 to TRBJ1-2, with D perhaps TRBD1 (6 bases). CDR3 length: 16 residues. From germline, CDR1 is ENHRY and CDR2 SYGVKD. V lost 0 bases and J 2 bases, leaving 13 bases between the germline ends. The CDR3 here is CAISESWGAPNYGYTF. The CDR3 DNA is TGTGCCATCAGTGAGTCGTGGGGGGCCCCAAACTATGGCTACACCTTC.

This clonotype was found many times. The CDR3 DNA is TGTGCCAGCAGCTTTAGAACAGCACAAGAGACCCAGTACTTC. It translates to CASSFRTAQETQYF. The chain recombines TRBV11-2 with TRBJ2-5; D unclear. In germline, CDR1 is SGHAT, CDR2 FQNNGV. The V end lost 3 bases, the J end lost 2 bases, and 10 bases lay between the germline ends. The CDR3 totals 14 residues. The full variable domain, rest sourced from reference TRBV11-2 and TRBJ2-5, is EAGVAQSPRYKIIEKRQSVAFWCNPISGHATLYWYQQILGQGPKLLIQFQNNGVVDDSQLPKDRFSAERLKGVDSTLKIQPAKLEDSAVYLCASSFRTAQETQYFGPGTRLLVL.

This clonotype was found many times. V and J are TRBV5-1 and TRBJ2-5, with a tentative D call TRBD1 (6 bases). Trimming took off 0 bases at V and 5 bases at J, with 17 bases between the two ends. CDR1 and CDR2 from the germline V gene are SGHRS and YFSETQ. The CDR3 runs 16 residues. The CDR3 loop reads CASSLGQVNWSETQYF. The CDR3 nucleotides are TGCGCCAGCAGCTTGGGACAGGTTAACTGGTCGGAGACCCAGTACTTC.

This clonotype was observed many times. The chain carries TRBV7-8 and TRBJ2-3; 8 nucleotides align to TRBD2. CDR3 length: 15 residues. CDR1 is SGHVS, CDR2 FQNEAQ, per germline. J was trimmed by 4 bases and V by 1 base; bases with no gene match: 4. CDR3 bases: TGTGCCAGCAGCTTAGTCACTAGCGGCGCAGATACGCAGTATTTT. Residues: CASSLVTSGADTQYF.

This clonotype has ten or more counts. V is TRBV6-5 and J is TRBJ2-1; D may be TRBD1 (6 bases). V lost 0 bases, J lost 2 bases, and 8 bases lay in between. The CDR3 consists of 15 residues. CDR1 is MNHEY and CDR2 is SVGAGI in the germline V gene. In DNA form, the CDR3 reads TGTGCCAGCAGTTACTCGTGGGGGCCCTACAATGAGCAGTTCTTC. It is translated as CASSYSWGPYNEQFF.

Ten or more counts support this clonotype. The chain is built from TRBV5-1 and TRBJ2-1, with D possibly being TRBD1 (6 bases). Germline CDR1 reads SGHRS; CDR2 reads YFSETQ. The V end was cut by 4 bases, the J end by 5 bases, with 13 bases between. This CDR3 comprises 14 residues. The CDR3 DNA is TGCGCCAGCAGCCCCCAGGGGACCCACAATGAGCAGTTCTTC. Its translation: CASSPQGTHNEQFF.

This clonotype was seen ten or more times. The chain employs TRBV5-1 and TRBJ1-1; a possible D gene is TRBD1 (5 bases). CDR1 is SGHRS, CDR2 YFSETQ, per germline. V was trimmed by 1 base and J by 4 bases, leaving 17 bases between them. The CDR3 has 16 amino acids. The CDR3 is CASSLRGGQGLTEAFF. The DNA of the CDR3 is TGCGCCAGCAGCTTGAGAGGCGGGCAGGGCCTCACTGAAGCTTTCTTT.

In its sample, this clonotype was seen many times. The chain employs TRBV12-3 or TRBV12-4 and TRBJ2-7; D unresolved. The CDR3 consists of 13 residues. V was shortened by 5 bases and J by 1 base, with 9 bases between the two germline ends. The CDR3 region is CASSTDGSYEQYF. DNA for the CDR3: TGTGCCAGCAGTACGGACGGATCCTACGAGCAGTACTTC.

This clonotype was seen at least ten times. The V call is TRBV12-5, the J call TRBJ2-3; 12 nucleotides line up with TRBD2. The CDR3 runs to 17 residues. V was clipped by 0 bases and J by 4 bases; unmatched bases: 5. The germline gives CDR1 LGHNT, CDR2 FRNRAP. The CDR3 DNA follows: TGTGCTAGTGGTTTGGTCCTAGCGGGGGGGCTCCCAGATACGCAGTATTTT. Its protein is CASGLVLAGGLPDTQYF.

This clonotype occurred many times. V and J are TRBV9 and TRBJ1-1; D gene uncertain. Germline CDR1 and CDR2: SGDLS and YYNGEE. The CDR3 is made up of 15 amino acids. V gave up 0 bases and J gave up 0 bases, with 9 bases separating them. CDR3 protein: CASSVGAVMNTEAFF. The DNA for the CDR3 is TGTGCCAGCAGCGTAGGGGCGGTAATGAACACTGAAGCTTTCTTT.

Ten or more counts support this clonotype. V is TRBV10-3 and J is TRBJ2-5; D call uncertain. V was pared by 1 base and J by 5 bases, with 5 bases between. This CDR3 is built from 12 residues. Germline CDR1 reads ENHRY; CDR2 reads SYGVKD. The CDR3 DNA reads TGTGCCATCAGTGAGTGGCGGGAGACCCAGTACTTC. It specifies CAISEWRETQYF.

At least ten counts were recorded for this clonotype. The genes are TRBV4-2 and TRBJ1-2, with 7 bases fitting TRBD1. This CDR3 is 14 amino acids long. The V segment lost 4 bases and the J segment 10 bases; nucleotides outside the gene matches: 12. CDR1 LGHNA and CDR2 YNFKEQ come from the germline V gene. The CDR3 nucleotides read TGTGCCAGCAGCCCCCTCCGAGACAGGGCCGACTACACCTTC. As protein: CASSPLRDRADYTF.

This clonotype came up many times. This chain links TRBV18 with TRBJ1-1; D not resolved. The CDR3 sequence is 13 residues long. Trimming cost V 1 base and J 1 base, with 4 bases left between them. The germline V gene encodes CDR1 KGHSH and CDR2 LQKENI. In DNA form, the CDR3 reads TGTGCCAGCTCACCACAGGGGAACACTGAAGCTTTCTTT. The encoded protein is CASSPQGNTEAFF.

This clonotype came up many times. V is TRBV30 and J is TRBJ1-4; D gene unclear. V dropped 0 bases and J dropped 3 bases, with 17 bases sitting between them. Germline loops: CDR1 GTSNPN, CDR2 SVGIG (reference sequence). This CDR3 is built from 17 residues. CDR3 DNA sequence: TGTGCCTGGAGTGTATTCGGCGGCGTAGGGCCTAATGAAAAACTGTTTTTT. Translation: CAWSVFGGVGPNEKLFF.

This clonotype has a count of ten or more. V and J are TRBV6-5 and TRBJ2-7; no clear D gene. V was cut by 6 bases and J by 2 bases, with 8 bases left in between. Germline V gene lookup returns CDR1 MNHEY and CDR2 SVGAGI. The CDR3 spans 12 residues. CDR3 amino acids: CASSDGPYEQYF. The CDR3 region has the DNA TGTGCCAGCAGCGACGGGCCCTACGAGCAGTACTTC.

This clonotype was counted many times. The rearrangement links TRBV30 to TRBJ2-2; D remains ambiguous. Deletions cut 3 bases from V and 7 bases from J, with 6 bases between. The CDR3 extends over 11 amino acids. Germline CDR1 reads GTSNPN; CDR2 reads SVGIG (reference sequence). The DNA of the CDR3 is TGTGCCTGGAGCTGGGACGGGGAGCTGTTTTTT. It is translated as CAWSWDGELFF.

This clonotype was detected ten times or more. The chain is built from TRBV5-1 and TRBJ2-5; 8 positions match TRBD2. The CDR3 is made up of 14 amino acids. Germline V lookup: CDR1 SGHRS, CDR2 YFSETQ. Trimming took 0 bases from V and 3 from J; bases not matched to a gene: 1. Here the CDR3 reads CASSLGSGKETQYF. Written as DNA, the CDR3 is TGCGCCAGCAGCTTGGGTAGCGGGAAAGAGACCCAGTACTTC.

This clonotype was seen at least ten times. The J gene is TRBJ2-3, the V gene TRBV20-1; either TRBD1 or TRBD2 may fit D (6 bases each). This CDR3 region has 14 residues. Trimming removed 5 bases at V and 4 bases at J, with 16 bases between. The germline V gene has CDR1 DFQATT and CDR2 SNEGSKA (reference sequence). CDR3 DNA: TGCAGTGCTCCCCACGGGGGCCCGGCAGATACGCAGTATTTT. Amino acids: CSAPHGGPADTQYF.

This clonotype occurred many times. This chain's CDR3 is CASSPPLRLAGQLEFF. DNA of the CDR3: TGTGCCAGCTCACCACCCCTGAGACTAGCGGGCCAACTGGAGTTCTTC. The gene calls are TRBV18 and TRBJ2-1; 10 bases match TRBD2. J gave up 14 bases and V 0 bases, and 13 bases lay outside the gene matches. There are 16 residues in the CDR3. CDR1 and CDR2 (germline): KGHSH, LQKENI. Full variable domain (outside the CDR3, taken from reference TRBV18 and TRBJ2-1): NAGVMQNPRHLVRRRGQEARLRCSPMKGHSHVYWYRQLPEEGLKFMVYLQKENIIDESGMPKERFSAEFPKEGPSILRIQQVVRGDSAAYFCASSPPLRLAGQLEFFGPGTRLTVL.

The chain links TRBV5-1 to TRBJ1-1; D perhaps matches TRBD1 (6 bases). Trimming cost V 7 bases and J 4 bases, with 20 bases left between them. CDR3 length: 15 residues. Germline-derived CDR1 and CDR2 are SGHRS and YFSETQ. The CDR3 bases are TGCGCCAGCCGGGGGGGGGCAGCGATCCCCACTGAAGCTTTCTTT. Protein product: CASRGGAAIPTEAFF.

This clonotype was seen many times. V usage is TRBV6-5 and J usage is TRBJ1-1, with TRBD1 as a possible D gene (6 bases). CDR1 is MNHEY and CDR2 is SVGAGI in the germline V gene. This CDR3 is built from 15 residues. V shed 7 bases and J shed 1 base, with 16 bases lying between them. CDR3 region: CASKPPGQPNTEAFF. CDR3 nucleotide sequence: TGTGCCAGCAAGCCACCCGGACAGCCGAACACTGAAGCTTTCTTT.

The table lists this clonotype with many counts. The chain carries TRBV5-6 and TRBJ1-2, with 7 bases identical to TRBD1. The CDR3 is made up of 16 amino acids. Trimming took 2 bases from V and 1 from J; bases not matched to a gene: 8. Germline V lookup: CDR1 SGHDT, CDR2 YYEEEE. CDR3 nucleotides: TGTGCCAGCAGCTTACAGGGAACAGGGGATAACTATGGCTACACCTTC. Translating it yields CASSLQGTGDNYGYTF.

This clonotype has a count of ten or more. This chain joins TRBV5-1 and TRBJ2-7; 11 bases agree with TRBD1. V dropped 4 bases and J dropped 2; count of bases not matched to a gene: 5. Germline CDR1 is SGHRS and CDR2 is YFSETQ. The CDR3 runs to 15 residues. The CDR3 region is CASSDGTGGTYEQYF. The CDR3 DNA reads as TGCGCCAGCAGCGACGGGACAGGGGGGACCTACGAGCAGTACTTC.

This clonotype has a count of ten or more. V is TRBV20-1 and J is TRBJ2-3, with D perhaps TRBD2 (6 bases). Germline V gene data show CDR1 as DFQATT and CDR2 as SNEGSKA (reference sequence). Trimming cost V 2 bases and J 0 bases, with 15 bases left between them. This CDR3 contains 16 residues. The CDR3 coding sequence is TGCAGTGCTAGACCTCGACTAGGCTCCAGCACAGATACGCAGTATTTT. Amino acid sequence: CSARPRLGSSTDTQYF.

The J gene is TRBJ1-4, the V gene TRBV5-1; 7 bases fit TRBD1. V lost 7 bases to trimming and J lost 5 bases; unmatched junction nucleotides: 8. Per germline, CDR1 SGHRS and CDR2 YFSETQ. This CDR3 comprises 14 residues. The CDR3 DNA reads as TGCGCCAGCGCGACGGGACAGACGAATGAAAAACTGTTTTTT. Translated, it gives CASATGQTNEKLFF.

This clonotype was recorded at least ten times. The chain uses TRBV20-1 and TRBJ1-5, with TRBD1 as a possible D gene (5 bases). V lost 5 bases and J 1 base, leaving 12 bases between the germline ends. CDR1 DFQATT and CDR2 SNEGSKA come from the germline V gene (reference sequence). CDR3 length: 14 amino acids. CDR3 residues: CSARPGDSNQPQHF. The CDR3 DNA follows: TGCAGTGCTCGCCCGGGGGACAGCAATCAGCCCCAGCATTTT.